This TCR beta chain was recovered during a study of TIL therapy for anti-PD-1-resistant metastatic lung cancer. The CDR3 covers 14 residues. Trimming pared 10 bases from V and 2 bases from J, leaving 17 bases between. Germline CDR1 is MNHEY and CDR2 is SMNVEV (reference sequence). As for time point: pre-treatment sample, taken before nivolumab and TIL therapy. This was the immunoSEQ v3 assay. Here immunoSEQ multiplex PCR was the method, and the copy in TCRdb shows in-frame clones only, minus some. The table lists 30,000 to 45,000 clones, less than 85% of them singletons. The chain employs TRBV27 and TRBJ1-2; D might be TRBD1 (5 bases). The material sequenced was blood, taken at baseline. The clonotype was recovered from a person aged 30 to 80 with non-small cell lung cancer. CDR3: CATRGELGNYGYTF. CDR3 nucleotides: TGTGCCACCCGGGGGGAACTGGGCAACTATGGCTACACCTTC.